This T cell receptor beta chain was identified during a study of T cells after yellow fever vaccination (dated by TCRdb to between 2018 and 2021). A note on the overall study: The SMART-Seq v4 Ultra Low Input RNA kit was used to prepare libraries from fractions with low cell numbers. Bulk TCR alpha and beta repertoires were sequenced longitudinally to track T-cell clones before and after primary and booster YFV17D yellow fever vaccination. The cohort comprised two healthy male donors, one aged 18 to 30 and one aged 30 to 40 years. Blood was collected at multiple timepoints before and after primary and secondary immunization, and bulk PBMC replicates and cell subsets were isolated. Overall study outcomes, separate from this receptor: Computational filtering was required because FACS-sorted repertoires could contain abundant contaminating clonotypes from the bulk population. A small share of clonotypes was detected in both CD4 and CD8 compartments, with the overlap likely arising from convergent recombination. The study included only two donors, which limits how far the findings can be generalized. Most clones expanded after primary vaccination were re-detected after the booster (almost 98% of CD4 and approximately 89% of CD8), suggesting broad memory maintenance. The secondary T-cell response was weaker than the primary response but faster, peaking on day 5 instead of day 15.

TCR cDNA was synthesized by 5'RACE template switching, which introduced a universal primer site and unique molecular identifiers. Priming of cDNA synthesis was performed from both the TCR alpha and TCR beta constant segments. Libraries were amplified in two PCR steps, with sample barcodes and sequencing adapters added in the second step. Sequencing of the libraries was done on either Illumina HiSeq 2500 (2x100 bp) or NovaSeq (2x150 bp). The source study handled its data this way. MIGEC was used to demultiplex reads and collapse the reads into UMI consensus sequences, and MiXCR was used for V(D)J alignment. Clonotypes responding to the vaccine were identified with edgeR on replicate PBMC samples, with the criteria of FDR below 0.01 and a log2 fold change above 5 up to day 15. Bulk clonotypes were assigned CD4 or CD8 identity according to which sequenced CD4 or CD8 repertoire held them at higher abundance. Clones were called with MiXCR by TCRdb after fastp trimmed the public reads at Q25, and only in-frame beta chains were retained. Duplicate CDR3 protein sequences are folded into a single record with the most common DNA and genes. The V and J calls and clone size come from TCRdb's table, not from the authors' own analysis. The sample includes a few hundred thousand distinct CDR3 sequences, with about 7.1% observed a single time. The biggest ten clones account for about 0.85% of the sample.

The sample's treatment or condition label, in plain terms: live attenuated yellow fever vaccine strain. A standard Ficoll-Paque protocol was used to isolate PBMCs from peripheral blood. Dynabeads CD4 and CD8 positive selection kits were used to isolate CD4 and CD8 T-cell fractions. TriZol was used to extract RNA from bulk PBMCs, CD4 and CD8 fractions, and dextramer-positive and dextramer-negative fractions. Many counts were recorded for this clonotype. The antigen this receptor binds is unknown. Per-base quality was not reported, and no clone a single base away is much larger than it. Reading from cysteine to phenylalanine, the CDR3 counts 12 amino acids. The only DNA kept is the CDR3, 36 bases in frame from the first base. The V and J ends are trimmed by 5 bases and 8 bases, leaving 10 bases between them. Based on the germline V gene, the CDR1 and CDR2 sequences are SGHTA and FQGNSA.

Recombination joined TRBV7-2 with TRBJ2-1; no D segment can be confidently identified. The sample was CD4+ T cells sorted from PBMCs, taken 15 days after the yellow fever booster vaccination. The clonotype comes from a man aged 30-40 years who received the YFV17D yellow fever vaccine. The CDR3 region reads CASSPNKDEQFF. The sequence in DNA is TGTGCCAGCAGCCCCAATAAGGATGAGCAGTTCTTC.